A single sample is the source of the 32 T cell receptor beta chains below, sequenced in a study of vaccination effects on CD4 cells after COVID-19. The table came from immunoSEQ multiplex PCR; TCRdb's copy has only in-frame clones and leaves some out. Among under 50,000 clones listed, 65% to 80% were seen once. For these receptors, no antigen is known. Culture proceeded for nine to eleven days, and CD4+ T cells were then isolated. This sample comprised CD4+ T cells from PBMCs cultured without peptide, obtained before COVID-19 vaccination. The receptors stem from a human donor who received a COVID-19 vaccine.

This clone was seen only a few times. The chain joins TRBV27 to TRBJ2-7; TRBD1 matches 8 bases. CDR3 length: 14 residues. Germline assignment: CDR1 MNHEY and CDR2 SMNVEV (reference sequence). Germline trimming cut 4 bases from V and 2 bases from J; bases unmatched to any gene: 4. The CDR3 spells CASSSPTGAYEQYF. CDR3 sequence (DNA): TGTGCCAGCAGTTCCCCGACAGGGGCCTACGAGCAGTACTTC.

This clone was recorded a few times. The V and J genes are TRBV11-2 and TRBJ1-5; D unresolved. The CDR3 is 15 amino acids. V was trimmed by 5 bases and J by 11 bases, leaving 22 bases between them. Germline loops: CDR1 SGHAT, CDR2 FQNNGV. CDR3 DNA sequence: TGTGCCAGCAGCCCAAGGGCAGAGGTGTCGGTGGCCCAGCATTTT. It translates to CASSPRAEVSVAQHF.

This clone appeared a few times. The genes are TRBV5-1 and TRBJ1-5; D possibly corresponds to TRBD1 (6 bases). CDR1 SGHRS and CDR2 YFSETQ come from the germline V gene. The CDR3 totals 16 residues. V was trimmed by 0 bases and J by 5 bases, leaving 15 bases between them. CDR3 sequence: CASSLAEGGPDQPQHF. The CDR3 DNA reads TGCGCCAGCAGCTTGGCGGAAGGGGGACCCGATCAGCCCCAGCATTTT.

The rearrangement uses TRBV12-5 and TRBJ2-3, with a weak D call TRBD2 (6 bases). CDR1 and CDR2 from the germline V gene are LGHNT and FRNRAP. The CDR3 spans 15 residues. The ends were cut back, 5 bases at V and 4 bases at J, with 16 bases in the middle. The CDR3 sequence: CASGRGGLSADTQYF. DNA for the CDR3: TGTGCTAGTGGTCGGGGAGGCCTTTCCGCAGATACGCAGTATTTT.

This sequence joins TRBV7-2 and TRBJ2-1, with 10 bases matching TRBD2. Germline V gene lookup returns CDR1 SGHTA and CDR2 FQGNSA. Germline trimming cut 2 bases from V and 4 bases from J; bases unmatched to any gene: 11. CDR3 length equals 18 residues. The CDR3 loop is CASSLSRTSGAGYNEQFF. The CDR3 DNA follows: TGTGCCAGCAGCTTATCTAGGACTAGCGGCGCGGGGTACAATGAGCAGTTCTTC.

The chain has TRBV6-5 and TRBJ2-1; D is perhaps TRBD2 (6 bases). Between the trimmed V and J ends, which lost 0 bases and 8 bases, there was a span of 14 bases. The CDR3 extends over 15 amino acids. The germline CDR1 and CDR2 sequences are MNHEY and SVGAGI. This CDR3 is CASSYSYGTAHEQFF. The CDR3 nucleotides read TGTGCCAGCAGTTACTCGTATGGGACTGCGCATGAGCAGTTCTTC.

This chain uses TRBV7-9 with TRBJ2-2; D may be TRBD2 (6 bases). Germline assignment: CDR1 SEHNR and CDR2 FQNEAQ (reference sequence). Trimming shortened V by 4 bases and J by 9 bases, and 9 bases separated the two germline ends. CDR3 length equals 12 residues. The CDR3 DNA reads TGTGCCAGCAGCTCCCTAGCGAGGGAGCTGTTTTTT. Translated, it gives CASSSLARELFF.

Here the CDR3 DNA reads TGCGCCAGCAGCCCAGGGGGTGCATACGGTGAGCAGTACTTC. This translates into CASSPGGAYGEQYF. The V call is TRBV5-1, the J call TRBJ2-7; 7 nucleotides align to TRBD1. The V gene end was trimmed by 4 bases and the J gene end by 7 bases; junction bases not matched to a gene: 11. The CDR3 is 14 residues long. CDR1 SGHRS and CDR2 YFSETQ come from the germline V gene.

This chain connects TRBV24-1 to TRBJ2-2, with 8 bases fitting TRBD1. CDR3 size: 18 residues. Germline CDR1 and CDR2: KGHDR and SFDVKD. V lost 5 bases, J lost 3 bases, and 13 bases stayed unmatched. CDR3 DNA: TGTGCCACCAGTGCCCCATCAGGACAGGGAGGTGACACCGGGGAGCTGTTTTTT. Translated, it gives CATSAPSGQGGDTGELFF.

The chain combines TRBV3-1 (or the pseudogene TRBV3-2) with TRBJ2-5; 11 bases agree with TRBD2. Trimming cost V 5 bases and J 3 bases; bases outside gene matches: 2. The CDR3 runs to 14 residues. Germline V gives CDR1 LGHDT, CDR2 YNNKEL (reference sequence). The CDR3 sequence is CASSNSGREETQYF. In nucleotides, the CDR3 is TGTGCCAGCAGCAATAGCGGGAGGGAAGAGACCCAGTACTTC.

This chain uses TRBV2 with TRBJ2-1; 10 bases agree with TRBD2. The CDR3 contains 13 residues. Germline CDR1 SNHLY, CDR2 FYNNEI. J was trimmed by 9 bases and V by 5 bases; bases with no gene match: 4. CDR3 in DNA: TGTGCCAGCAGTCTCCTAGCGGGAGTTGAGCAGTTCTTC. This gives the protein CASSLLAGVEQFF. Complete variable domain (other parts from reference TRBV2 and TRBJ2-1): EPEVTQTPSHQVTQMGQEVILRCVPISNHLYFYWYRQILGQKVEFLVSFYNNEISEKSEIFDDQFSVERPDGSNFTLKIRSTKLEDSAMYFCASSLLAGVEQFFGPGTRLTVL.

This clone was seen once. The chain recombines TRBV27 with TRBJ1-2; no definite D call. With 2 bases removed from V and 2 bases from J, the gap between germline ends came to 15 bases. This CDR3 spans 16 amino acids. Germline V gene sequence: CDR1 MNHEY, CDR2 SMNVEV (reference sequence). The CDR3 DNA follows: TGTGCCAGCAGTTTAGTCGGGGAGGAACCAAACTATGGCTACACCTTC. Translation: CASSLVGEEPNYGYTF.

This chain links TRBV4-2 with TRBJ1-2; D is unresolved. V was shortened by 3 bases and J by 2 bases, with 10 bases between the two germline ends. CDR3 length: 14 amino acids. Germline CDR1 LGHNA, CDR2 YNFKEQ. The CDR3 is CASSQASRNYGYTF. The CDR3, as DNA: TGTGCCAGCAGCCAGGCTTCTAGGAACTATGGCTACACCTTC.

The chain carries TRBV19 and TRBJ2-6, with 9 positions matching TRBD1. V lost 2 bases, J lost 3 bases, and 8 bases stayed unmatched. The CDR3 totals 18 residues. Germline loops: CDR1 LNHDA, CDR2 SQIVND (reference sequence). CDR3 DNA sequence: TGTGCCAGTAGTATAACCGGGACAGGGTTCGGTGGGGCCAACGTCCTGACTTTC. It translates to CASSITGTGFGGANVLTF.

J is TRBJ2-3 and V is TRBV21-1. TRBV21-1 is recorded as a pseudogene. The CDR3 is made up of 14 amino acids. The CDR3 region is CASSNGPDLDTQYF. CDR3 DNA sequence: TGTGCCAGCAGCAACGGTCCCGACCTAGATACGCAGTATTTT.

The sample holds a few counts of this clone. The rearrangement joins TRBV25-1 to TRBJ1-2, with 9 bases identical to TRBD1. The length of the CDR3 is 15 residues. V gave up 4 bases and J gave up 10 bases; unmatched junction bases: 13. The germline gives CDR1 MGHDK, CDR2 SYGVNS. The chain's CDR3 is CASSARTGDYSPYTF. Written as DNA, the CDR3 is TGTGCCAGCAGTGCCCGGACAGGGGATTATTCCCCCTACACCTTC.

The chain carries TRBV6-6 and TRBJ2-5; 9 bases match TRBD1. V was pared by 5 bases and J by 5 bases, with 9 bases of the junction left unmatched. CDR3 length: 15 residues. The V gene's germline CDR1 is MNHNY and CDR2 SVGAGI (reference sequence). As DNA, the CDR3 is TGTGCCAGCAGTGAGACGAGACAGGGGGGGGAGACCCAGTACTTC. Protein: CASSETRQGGETQYF.

This clone was seen more than once but under ten times. The V gene is TRBV2, the J gene TRBJ1-2; D unresolved. The CDR3 extends over 12 amino acids. Per the germline V gene, CDR1 is SNHLY and CDR2 is FYNNEI. The V gene lost 7 bases and the J gene lost 8 bases, with 14 bases spanning the gap. Written as DNA, the CDR3 is TGTGCCAGCACGATACAGCCACAGGGCTACACCTTC. Encoded protein: CASTIQPQGYTF. Looking up the rest from reference TRBV2 and TRBJ1-2 gives the full variable domain: EPEVTQTPSHQVTQMGQEVILRCVPISNHLYFYWYRQILGQKVEFLVSFYNNEISEKSEIFDDQFSVERPDGSNFTLKIRSTKLEDSAMYFCASTIQPQGYTFGSGTRLTVV.

The rearrangement links TRBV29-1 to TRBJ2-7; 9 nucleotides match TRBD2. V was pared by 6 bases and J by 7 bases, with 7 bases of the junction left unmatched. The CDR3 extends over 12 amino acids. Germline CDR1 SQVTM, CDR2 ANQGSEA. DNA of the CDR3: TGCAGCGTGTTTAGCGGGAGTCGGGAGCAGTACTTC. Protein product: CSVFSGSREQYF.

The chain combines TRBV7-9 with TRBJ1-2; 8 bases agree with TRBD1. Germline lookup yields CDR1 SEHNR and CDR2 FQNEAQ (reference sequence). The CDR3 spans 14 residues. The ends lost 5 bases at V and 9 bases at J; junction bases unmatched: 11. The CDR3 sequence is CASSAQGAGSRYTF. In DNA, the CDR3 is TGTGCCAGCAGCGCCCAGGGGGCTGGTTCTCGCTACACCTTC.

The table lists this clone with a few counts. The V call is TRBV3-1 (or the pseudogene TRBV3-2), the J call TRBJ2-1; 10 bases agree with TRBD2. The ends lost 3 bases at V and 3 bases at J; junction bases unmatched: 2. This CDR3 has 15 amino acids. Germline V CDR1 and CDR2: LGHDT, YNNKEL (reference sequence). The CDR3, as DNA: TGTGCCAGCAGCCATAGCGGGAGGCGCTACAATGAGCAGTTCTTC. It yields the protein CASSHSGRRYNEQFF.

J is TRBJ1-4 and V is TRBV5-5; D remains ambiguous. With 4 bases removed from V and 8 bases from J, the gap between germline ends came to 24 bases. There are 17 residues in the CDR3. Germline CDR1 SGHKS, CDR2 YYEKEE (reference sequence). CDR3 in amino acids: CASSRTLRAPSDEKLFF. The CDR3 DNA follows: TGTGCCAGCAGCAGGACTCTCCGGGCCCCATCGGACGAAAAACTGTTTTTT.

The chain uses TRBV5-6 and TRBJ2-2, with D maybe TRBD1 (5 bases). This CDR3 is built from 13 residues. The V gene's germline CDR1 is SGHDT and CDR2 YYEEEE. Trimming pared 3 bases from V and 4 bases from J, leaving 7 bases between. This CDR3 is CASSSQGTGELFF. The CDR3 nucleotides read TGTGCCAGCAGCTCGCAGGGCACCGGGGAGCTGTTTTTT.

This rearrangement joins TRBV3-1 (or the pseudogene TRBV3-2) to TRBJ2-7; tentative D call: TRBD2 (6 bases). Trimming left V 3 bases short and J 3 bases short, with 12 bases between. The CDR3 has 14 amino acids. The germline V gene encodes CDR1 LGHDT and CDR2 YNNKEL (reference sequence). CDR3: CASSHGGKRYEQYF. The CDR3 nucleotides read TGTGCCAGCAGCCATGGGGGGAAGCGCTACGAGCAGTACTTC.

The chain is built from TRBV19 and TRBJ1-4; the D gene is possibly TRBD1 (6 bases). The CDR3 runs 14 residues. V was clipped by 6 bases and J by 7 bases, with 15 bases between them. The V gene's germline CDR1 is LNHDA and CDR2 SQIVND (reference sequence). The CDR3 nucleotides read TGTGCCAGTAGCACAGGGTGGGCCAGTGAAAAACTGTTTTTT. It is translated as CASSTGWASEKLFF. Drawing the rest from reference TRBV19 and TRBJ1-4, the complete variable domain is DGGITQSPKYLFRKEGQNVTLSCEQNLNHDAMYWYRQDPGQGLRLIYYSQIVNDFQKGDIAEGYSVSREKKESFPLTVTSAQKNPTAFYLCASSTGWASEKLFFGSGTQLSVL.

The V and J genes are TRBV5-6 and TRBJ1-3, with TRBD1 identical over 7 bases. The CDR3 is made up of 13 amino acids. The J segment lost 7 bases and the V segment lost 0 bases, leaving 1 base of the junction unmatched. Germline loops: CDR1 SGHDT, CDR2 YYEEEE. CDR3 bases: TGTGCCAGCAGCTTGGACAGGGGCAACACCATATATTTT. Its translation: CASSLDRGNTIYF.

This clone is labeled medium-sized (0.01 to 0.1%). The junction does not match germline at one end; this may be a read error. V is TRBV7-7 and J is TRBJ2-3, with D hard to call. Looked up from germline, CDR1 is SSHAT and CDR2 is FNYEAQ (reference sequence). The CDR3 contains 13 residues. The CDR3 DNA reads TGTGCTAGCAGCTTAGGCCGCACAGATACGCAGTATTTT. This encodes CASSLGRTDTQYF.

The chain recombines TRBV28 with TRBJ1-4, with D uncertain. The CDR3 loop spans 14 amino acids. The germline V and J ends were trimmed by 5 bases and 7 bases, with 14 bases remaining between them. Germline CDR1 MDHEN, CDR2 SYDVKM. CDR3 in DNA: TGTGCCAGCAGTACGACTGGCGGTACTGAAAAACTGTTTTTT. This translates into CASSTTGGTEKLFF.

This clone appeared a few times. V usage is TRBV13 and J usage is TRBJ2-5; 12 positions match TRBD2. The CDR3 has 17 amino acids. V was clipped by 5 bases and J by 2 bases; unmatched bases: 9. Germline V gene sequence: CDR1 PRHDT, CDR2 FYEKMQ (reference sequence). The CDR3 loop is CASSITASGGVQETQYF. In DNA, the CDR3 is TGTGCCAGCAGCATAACGGCTAGCGGGGGGGTTCAAGAGACCCAGTACTTC.

V usage is TRBV18 and J usage is TRBJ2-7, with 11 positions matching TRBD2. Germline trimming cut 3 bases from V and 2 bases from J; bases unmatched to any gene: 6. CDR1 KGHSH and CDR2 LQKENI come from the germline V gene. The CDR3 sequence is 16 residues long. The CDR3 DNA follows: TGTGCCAGCTCACCTAAAGGACTAGCGGGCGCCTACGAGCAGTACTTC. Its protein product is CASSPKGLAGAYEQYF.

The chain links TRBV19 to TRBJ2-1; TRBD2 is a possible D gene (6 bases). The CDR3 extends over 13 amino acids. Germline lookup yields CDR1 LNHDA and CDR2 SQIVND (reference sequence). The ends were cut back, 6 bases at V and 8 bases at J, with 14 bases in the middle. The CDR3, as DNA: TGTGCCAGTAGCCCCGGGGGTTTCTATGAGCAGTTCTTC. Its protein product is CASSPGGFYEQFF.

The CDR3 region is CASSLGTALSNQPQHF. The DNA of the CDR3 is TGTGCCAGCAGCTTAGGAACCGCCCTTAGCAATCAGCCCCAGCATTTT. The chain couples TRBV7-8 to TRBJ1-5; D not resolved. V dropped 1 base and J dropped 0 bases, with 10 bases sitting between them. This CDR3 has 16 amino acids. Germline CDR1 is SGHVS and CDR2 is FQNEAQ.